One sample yielded the 24 T cell receptor beta chains listed below, sequenced in a study of blood T cell repertoires in COVID-19. This table comes from immunoSEQ multiplex PCR, and its TCRdb copy is limited to in-frame clones, with some not included. This table holds more than 100,000 clones, approximately 90% found once. The sequenced sample consisted of peripheral blood. The receptors stem from a woman of 80 years or more in a cohort sampled during active COVID-19.

This rearrangement joins TRBV15 to TRBJ2-7, with 10 bases fitting TRBD1. V lost 6 bases, J lost 3 bases, and 20 bases stayed unmatched. Germline loops: CDR1 LNHNV, CDR2 YYDKDF (reference sequence). The CDR3 is 19 amino acids. The CDR3 reads CATSLYGTGVKAASYEQYF. The CDR3 DNA reads TGTGCCACCAGTCTTTACGGGACAGGGGTGAAGGCGGCAAGCTACGAGCAGTACTTC.

This sequence joins TRBV27 and TRBJ1-2, with TRBD1 identical over 9 bases. Germline V gene data show CDR1 as MNHEY and CDR2 as SMNVEV (reference sequence). V was clipped by 6 bases and J by 2 bases; unmatched bases: 7. The CDR3 has 15 amino acids. The CDR3 coding sequence is TGTGCCAGCAGAGCGGGGACAGGGATAAACTATGGCTACACCTTC. Its translation is CASRAGTGINYGYTF.

The chain has TRBV10-1 and TRBJ2-2; 8 bases align to TRBD2. The CDR3 spans 14 residues. The junction had 4 bases not matched to a gene; V was cut back by 3 bases and J by 7 bases. Germline V lookup: CDR1 WNHNN, CDR2 SYGVQD (reference sequence). CDR3 residues: CASSDEREFGELFF. CDR3 sequence (DNA): TGCGCCAGCAGTGACGAGCGGGAGTTCGGGGAGCTGTTTTTT.

The V call is TRBV19, the J call TRBJ1-3; maybe TRBD1 (6 bases). V was cut by 5 bases and J by 0 bases, with 17 bases left in between. Germline CDR1 and CDR2: LNHDA and SQIVND (reference sequence). CDR3 size: 17 residues. The CDR3 DNA reads TGTGCCAGTAGTCCGGCCGGGACACCCAGCTCTGGAAACACCATATATTTT. It yields the protein CASSPAGTPSSGNTIYF.

The chain has TRBV7-2 and TRBJ2-3, with D possibly TRBD2 on 6 matching bases. Trimming cost V 8 bases and J 2 bases, with 20 bases left between them. The germline V gene has CDR1 SGHTA and CDR2 FQGNSA. This CDR3 comprises 16 residues. The CDR3: CASGPGTSGDTDTQYF. The DNA for the CDR3 is TGTGCCAGCGGCCCCGGGACGTCGGGAGACACAGATACGCAGTATTTT.

The J gene is TRBJ2-2, the V gene TRBV2; 10 nucleotides line up with TRBD1. Germline CDR1 and CDR2: SNHLY and FYNNEI. The junction had 4 bases not matched to a gene; V was cut back by 9 bases and J by 6 bases. The CDR3 is 13 residues long. The DNA of the CDR3 is TGTGCCAGTCGGGGACAGGGGTCCGGGGAGCTGTTTTTT. Its translation: CASRGQGSGELFF.

CDR3 nucleotide sequence: TGTGCCAGTAGTATACAGGCTAGCGGGGCATCCTTAAACACCGGGGAGCTGTTTTTT. Encoded protein: CASSIQASGASLNTGELFF. The chain is built from TRBV19 and TRBJ2-2; 9 nucleotides align to TRBD2. Trimming took 2 bases from V and 2 from J; bases not matched to a gene: 12. The CDR3 sequence is 19 residues long. CDR1 and CDR2 from the germline V gene are LNHDA and SQIVND (reference sequence).

Only one count was recorded for this clone. This chain connects TRBV28 to TRBJ1-2; D unclear. The CDR3 consists of 13 residues. The V end lost 5 bases, the J end lost 2 bases, and 9 bases lay between the germline ends. Per germline, CDR1 MDHEN and CDR2 SYDVKM. CDR3 DNA sequence: TGTGCCAGCAGTCCCCGCGCGAACTATGGCTACACCTTC. Residues: CASSPRANYGYTF.

The chain links TRBV25-1 to TRBJ2-7, with a tentative D call TRBD1 (6 bases). Deletions cut 6 bases from V and 0 bases from J, with 6 bases between. This CDR3 is built from 12 residues. Looked up from germline, CDR1 is MGHDK and CDR2 is SYGVNS. CDR3 region: CASRDSSYEQYF. The CDR3 region has the DNA TGTGCCAGCAGGGACAGCTCCTACGAGCAGTACTTC.

This clone showed up just once. The chain recombines TRBV2 with TRBJ2-7; 7 positions agree with TRBD1. Germline lookup yields CDR1 SNHLY and CDR2 FYNNEI. J lost 2 bases, V lost 6 bases, and 7 bases had no gene match. CDR3 length equals 14 residues. The CDR3 DNA reads TGTGCCAGCAGGCCGACAGGGCCAACCTACGAGCAGTACTTC. The encoded protein is CASRPTGPTYEQYF.

The rearrangement links TRBV12-3 or TRBV12-4 to TRBJ2-7, with D possibly being TRBD1 (6 bases). The V gene lost 9 bases and the J gene lost 4 bases, with 16 bases spanning the gap. CDR3 size: 13 residues. The CDR3 sequence: CASRLQGNYEQYF. For the CDR3, the DNA is TGTGCCAGTCGCCTGCAGGGGAATTACGAGCAGTACTTC.

In this sample, this clone turned up once. The CDR3 loop is CASSANYLGTEAFF. The CDR3 DNA follows: TGTGCCAGCAGTGCTAACTACCTAGGCACTGAAGCTTTCTTT. The chain combines TRBV2 with TRBJ1-1, with D hard to call. The CDR3 length is 14 residues. Germline CDR1 reads SNHLY; CDR2 reads FYNNEI. Trimming left V 4 bases short and J 4 bases short, with 13 bases between. The complete variable domain, with remaining parts taken from reference TRBV2 and TRBJ1-1, reads EPEVTQTPSHQVTQMGQEVILRCVPISNHLYFYWYRQILGQKVEFLVSFYNNEISEKSEIFDDQFSVERPDGSNFTLKIRSTKLEDSAMYFCASSANYLGTEAFFGQGTRLTVV.

This chain joins TRBV14 and TRBJ2-1, with D possibly matching TRBD2 (5 bases). In germline, CDR1 is SGHDN, CDR2 FVKESK. The V end lost 2 bases, the J end lost 3 bases, and 14 bases lay between the germline ends. There are 16 residues in the CDR3. The CDR3 nucleotides are TGTGCCAGCAGCCAACTCGGTTCCGGGATCTACAATGAGCAGTTCTTC. Translated, it gives CASSQLGSGIYNEQFF.

This clone was seen just once. V and J are TRBV11-2 and TRBJ2-2, with 7 bases aligning to TRBD2. Germline loops: CDR1 SGHAT, CDR2 FQNNGV. CDR3 size: 12 residues. The CDR3 coding sequence is TGTGCAGCGGGACTTGGGGTAGGGGAGCTGTTTTTT. Translating gives CAAGLGVGELFF.

The rearrangement links TRBV7-9 to TRBJ1-3; D may be TRBD1 (6 bases). With 5 bases removed from V and 0 bases from J, the gap between germline ends came to 17 bases. Germline loops: CDR1 SEHNR, CDR2 FQNEAQ (reference sequence). The CDR3 is 17 residues long. CDR3 coding DNA: TGTGCCAGCAGCCCCCTGGCAGGGGAGTTCTCTGGAAACACCATATATTTT. It translates to CASSPLAGEFSGNTIYF.

This sequence joins TRBV19 and TRBJ2-1; a weak D match, TRBD2 (7 bases). The V gene lost 6 bases and the J gene lost 6 bases, with 21 bases spanning the gap. This CDR3 region has 16 residues. Germline V gene sequence: CDR1 LNHDA, CDR2 SQIVND (reference sequence). As DNA, the CDR3 is TGTGCCAGTAGAGAAGGCGGGGGCCTTCGGATCAATGAGCAGTTCTTC. Amino acid sequence: CASREGGGLRINEQFF.

The genes are TRBV5-6 and TRBJ1-2; TRBD1 agrees at 8 bases. CDR1 is SGHDT and CDR2 is YYEEEE in the germline V gene. V gave up 0 bases and J gave up 1 base; unmatched junction bases: 2. CDR3 size: 15 residues. CDR3 sequence (DNA): TGTGCCAGCAGCTTGGGACAGGGGAATAACTATGGCTACACCTTC. This translates into CASSLGQGNNYGYTF.

The genes are TRBV10-3 and TRBJ2-1, with 9 bases fitting TRBD1. The V segment lost 4 bases and the J segment 5 bases; nucleotides outside the gene matches: 9. This CDR3 has 16 residues. Germline lookup yields CDR1 ENHRY and CDR2 SYGVKD. CDR3 sequence: CAISGGGTGSHNEQFF. For the CDR3, the DNA is TGTGCCATCAGTGGGGGTGGGACAGGGTCCCACAATGAGCAGTTCTTC.

This sequence joins TRBV4-2 and TRBJ1-6; 7 bases map to TRBD1. V gave up 6 bases and J gave up 7 bases; unmatched junction bases: 6. The CDR3 sequence is 14 residues long. The germline V gene has CDR1 LGHNA and CDR2 YNFKEQ. As DNA, the CDR3 is TGTGCCAGCAGACGATCAGGGGGAAATTCACCCCTCCACTTT. It translates to CASRRSGGNSPLHF.

This clone has just a few counts. The rearrangement joins TRBV24-1 to TRBJ2-3; D is ambiguous. V was trimmed by 3 bases and J by 5 bases, leaving 8 bases between them. CDR1 is KGHDR, CDR2 SFDVKD, per germline. This CDR3 has 13 residues. This CDR3 reads CATSDISLDTQYF. As DNA, the CDR3 is TGTGCCACCAGTGATATCTCTTTAGATACGCAGTATTTT.

This clone came up a few times. This chain joins TRBV19 and TRBJ1-1, with D hard to call. Deletions cut 3 bases from V and 0 bases from J, with 8 bases between. CDR1 LNHDA and CDR2 SQIVND come from the germline V gene (reference sequence). The CDR3 is made up of 14 amino acids. CDR3 region: CASSIRTLNTEAFF. As DNA, the CDR3 is TGTGCCAGTAGTATCAGAACACTGAACACTGAAGCTTTCTTT.

In nucleotides, the CDR3 is TGCGCCAGCAGCTTGGGGGGACTAGCGGGAGTGGTGGCAGATACGCAGTATTTT. It yields the protein CASSLGGLAGVVADTQYF. The gene calls are TRBV5-1 and TRBJ2-3, with 14 bases fitting TRBD2. The ends lost 0 bases at V and 4 bases at J; junction bases unmatched: 7. There are 18 residues in the CDR3. Germline V gene lookup returns CDR1 SGHRS and CDR2 YFSETQ.

V and J are TRBV4-1 and TRBJ1-1, with 11 bases fitting TRBD1. The V segment lost 0 bases and the J segment 5 bases; nucleotides outside the gene matches: 2. In germline, CDR1 is MGHRA, CDR2 YSYEKL. CDR3 length: 15 amino acids. CDR3 nucleotides: TGCGCCAGCAGCCAAGAGGACAGGGGGCGGACTGAAGCTTTCTTT. This codes for CASSQEDRGRTEAFF.

The chain employs TRBV2 and TRBJ2-1; no definite D call. The germline V and J ends were trimmed by 6 bases and 6 bases, with 6 bases remaining between them. Germline lookup yields CDR1 SNHLY and CDR2 FYNNEI. The CDR3 is 11 amino acids. The CDR3, as DNA: TGTGCCAGCAGGCTAACCAATGAGCAGTTCTTC. This translates into CASRLTNEQFF.